This is a list of T cell receptor beta chains from one sample in a study of cytomegalovirus exposure and HLA in healthy donors. Only in-frame clones appear in the TCRdb table, and some are missing; sequencing was by immunoSEQ multiplex PCR. The sample yields fewer than 250,000 clones, about 70% seen once. Sequencing was carried out using PBMCs. The receptors come from a woman aged 25 to 45 in good health and CMV-seronegative. Both conserved end residues are part of each CDR3. The order of the fields is J gene, clone size, V gene, D gene, CDR3 DNA, CDR3 protein. D genes are given only for firm matches. Size is stated for part of the rows, as once, few or many counts, or as a class when the clone is expanded.

>TRBJ1-1|-|TRBV19|-
TGTGCCAGTAGTATAGGCCAGGGTCCCACTGAAGCTTTCTTT
CASSIGQGPTEAFF
>TRBJ2-5|-|TRBV15|TRBD2
TGTGCCACCAGCAGAACCCTCGGGACTAGCGGGGGTATTGAGCGGGAGACCCAGTACTTC
CATSRTLGTSGGIERETQYF
>TRBJ1-1|-|TRBV27|-
TGTGCCAGCAAAGGGAGGAACACTGAAGCTTTCTTT
CASKGRNTEAFF
>TRBJ1-2|-|TRBV11-2|-
TGTGCCAGCAGCTTAGATAGGACCGCGGGTGGCTACACCTTC
CASSLDRTAGGYTF
>TRBJ2-7|-|TRBV7-6|-
TGTGCCAGCAGTCGGGACTCCTTCTACGAGCAGTACTTC
CASSRDSFYEQYF
>TRBJ1-6|-|TRBV30|-
TGTGCCTGGAGTGAGACAGCCAATTCCCCCCTCCACTTT
CAWSETANSPLHF
>TRBJ1-6|-|TRBV19|TRBD1
TGTGCCAGTAGTATACGCCAGGACAGGGGGTATAATTCACCCCTCCACTTT
CASSIRQDRGYNSPLHF
>TRBJ2-1|few|TRBV28|-
TGTGCCAGCAGTTACCCAGGGTCTTACAATGAGCAGTTCTTC
CASSYPGSYNEQFF
>TRBJ1-1|once|TRBV2|TRBD1
TGTGCCAGCAGCGTAGACAGGGTAAACACTGAAGCTTTCTTT
CASSVDRVNTEAFF
>TRBJ1-2|-|TRBV5-4|-
TGTGCCAGCAGCTCGTACTCGGACTCTGGCTACACCTTC
CASSSYSDSGYTF
>TRBJ1-1|-|TRBV11-3|-
TGTGCCAGCAGAGACACCAGGGTCCGGAGGAACACTGAAGCTTTCTTT
CASRDTRVRRNTEAFF
>TRBJ2-7|-|TRBV4-1|TRBD2
TGCGCCAGCAGCCAAGAGGCTAGCGGGAGGGAGGGTCGGTACGAGCAGTACTTC
CASSQEASGREGRYEQYF
>TRBJ2-3|few|TRBV7-9|-
TGTGCCAGCAGCCACGGGACTGGATCAACAGATACGCAGTATTTT
CASSHGTGSTDTQYF
>TRBJ2-1|-|TRBV11-2|-
TGTGCCAGCAGCTGGACCGGGAGAAGGGACAATGAGCAGTTCTTC
CASSWTGRRDNEQFF
>TRBJ2-1|few|TRBV5-6|TRBD2
TGTGCCAGCAGCTTGGGGCGGGGGGCGAATGAGCAGTTCTTC
CASSLGRGANEQFF
>TRBJ2-2|-|TRBV11-2|TRBD1
TGTGCCAGCAGCCGGACAGGGAGAGTGAACACCGGGGAGCTGTTTTTT
CASSRTGRVNTGELFF
>TRBJ2-7|few|TRBV19|TRBD2
TGTGCCAGTAGTATTCTCCCAGCGGGAACCTACGAGCAGTACTTC
CASSILPAGTYEQYF
>TRBJ1-2|-|TRBV6-5|-
TGTGCCAGCAGTTATTGCCCAGATGAGGGCCATGGCTACACCTTC
CASSYCPDEGHGYTF
>TRBJ1-5|few|TRBV7-9|-
TGTGCCAGCGGAGGGCAGGATCAGCCCCAGCATTTT
CASGGQDQPQHF
>TRBJ2-4|few|TRBV7-3|TRBD2
TGTGCCAGCAGCCCTCGAGCGGCTAGCGGTCTAGCCAAAAACATTCAGTACTTC
CASSPRAASGLAKNIQYF
>TRBJ2-3|-|TRBV7-9|TRBD2
TGTGCCAGCAGCTTAGGGGCGCGGGGGGTCACAGATACGCAGTATTTT
CASSLGARGVTDTQYF
>TRBJ2-7|once|TRBV18|-
TGTGCCAGCTCACGCCAACGTGAGGGAAACGAGCAGTACTTC
CASSRQREGNEQYF
>TRBJ1-3|-|TRBV6-1|-
TGTGCCAGCAGTGTCGTTGGGGGGGCGCCTGGAAACACCATATATTTT
CASSVVGGAPGNTIYF
>TRBJ2-5|-|TRBV2|-
TGTGCCAGCAGTGTTCTGGGGGCGCCCCAAGAGACCCAGTACTTC
CASSVLGAPQETQYF
>TRBJ1-1|-|TRBV7-6|TRBD1
TGTGCCAGCAGCTTAGGACAGGGTAACACTGAAGCTTTCTTT
CASSLGQGNTEAFF
>TRBJ2-7|-|TRBV30|-
TGTGCCTGGAGTGTCTCCCGGGAGTGGGACAGATCTTACGAGCAGTACTTC
CAWSVSREWDRSYEQYF
>TRBJ2-2|-|TRBV2|TRBD1
TGTGCCAGCATGGCCGGGACAGGGCCTATGGGGGAGCTGTTTTTT
CASMAGTGPMGELFF
>TRBJ2-3|-|TRBV6-1|-
TGTGCCAGCAGCCCGCTACTCGAGACAGATACGCAGTATTTT
CASSPLLETDTQYF
>TRBJ1-5|-|TRBV6-1|TRBD1
TGTGCCAGCAGCAGGACAGGGAGGAATCAGCCCCAGCATTTT
CASSRTGRNQPQHF
>TRBJ2-7|-|TRBV6-5|-
TGTGCCAGCAGGCTAGGGACAATCTACGAGCAGTACTTC
CASRLGTIYEQYF
>TRBJ2-1|-|TRBV7-3|TRBD2
TGTGCCAGCAGCTCTAGCGGGGGCCCCTACGAGCAGTTCTTC
CASSSSGGPYEQFF
>TRBJ2-1|few|TRBV10-3|-
TGTGCCATCAGTGAGTCGGTGGACTCTTACAATGAGCAGTTCTTC
CAISESVDSYNEQFF
>TRBJ2-1|-|TRBV2|TRBD2
TGTGCCAGCAGTGAAGCTAGCGGGATCTACAATGAGCAGTTCTTC
CASSEASGIYNEQFF
>TRBJ2-2|once|TRBV11-2|-
TGTGCCAGCAGCTTAGATCGGGGAGGTCCAAATTTT
CASSLDRGGPNF